The T cell receptor (beta chain) described here comes from a study of cytomegalovirus exposure and HLA in healthy donors. The PCR made use of 60 Vbeta and 13 Jbeta primers. Per the original data handling: It was a later analysis that counted 79 million or so unique TCR beta chains, of which 9 million to 13 million were shared. TCRdb keeps only in-frame clones here, not all; method: immunoSEQ multiplex PCR. V, J and clone size are taken as reported in that table, and D and trimming were inferred from the DNA itself. The sample has 90,000 to 140,000 clones; around 70% are singletons. This clone was recorded only once. The CDR3 contains 18 residues. V shed 5 bases and J shed 0 bases, with 19 bases lying between them. CDR1 and CDR2 from the germline V gene are SEHNR and FQNEAQ (reference sequence).

The TCR originated in a man aged 25 to 45 in good health and CMV-seronegative. The chain joins TRBV7-9 to TRBJ1-4, with D tentatively TRBD1 (6 bases). Material: PBMCs. CDR3 nucleotides: TGTGCCAGCAGCCGAGCGGTTTCAGGGGACGCAACTAATGAAAAACTGTTTTTT. It specifies CASSRAVSGDATNEKLFF.